The 28 T cell receptor beta chains listed next were all sequenced from one sample in a study of CD8+CD57+ T cells in acquired aplastic anemia. Profiling that covered TCR beta VDJ and CDR3 relied on genomic DNA as its template. TCRdb reanalysed the reads using MiXCR and keeps one entry per CDR3 protein. This sample has some 220,000 distinct CDR3 sequences, with approximately 35% found just once. Sequencing was done on a sample of sorted CD4+, CD8+, or CD8+CD57+ T cells (not recorded which) from PBMCs. All receptors derive from a human donor in good health, serving as a control.

As regards this clonotype: A read error may be the cause here, since a much bigger clone is one base away. Since no conserved phenylalanine or tryptophan closes the CDR3, a read error is the likely cause. This chain uses TRBV20-1 with TRBJ2-7; possible D gene TRBD2, 6 bases. The CDR3 covers 14 residues. Germline V CDR1 and CDR2: DFQATT, SNEGSKA (reference sequence). V lost 2 bases and J 1 base, leaving 12 bases between the germline ends. CDR3 sequence reads: CSARFERVSYEQYL. CDR3 coding DNA: TGCAGTGCTAGATTTGAGCGGGTATCCTACGAGCAGTACCTC.

The V call is TRBV5-6, the J call TRBJ2-5; D remains ambiguous. The CDR3 extends over 16 amino acids. CDR1 and CDR2 (germline): SGHDT, YYEEEE. With 1 base removed from V and 0 bases from J, the gap between germline ends came to 13 bases. The DNA of the CDR3 is TGTGCCAGCAGCTTGAAGGACCTGAGCGACCAAGAGACCCAGTACTTC. It translates to CASSLKDLSDQETQYF.

DNA of the CDR3: TGCAGTGCCTGCAGGGACAGAAACTATGGCTACACCTTC. Translating it yields CSACRDRNYGYTF. V gene TRBV20-1 combines with J gene TRBJ1-2; 7 bases are shared with TRBD1. V was clipped by 6 bases and J by 2 bases; unmatched bases: 6. CDR1 and CDR2 (germline): DFQATT, SNEGSKA (reference sequence). This CDR3 spans 13 amino acids.

CDR3 DNA sequence: TGTGCTAGTGGCACAGGGGAGCGACGTCAGCCCCAGCATTTT. This codes for CASGTGERRQPQHF. The chain uses TRBV12-5 and TRBJ1-5; TRBD1 aligns across 7 bases. CDR3 length equals 14 residues. CDR1 and CDR2 (germline): LGHNT, FRNRAP. Trimming at V came to 6 bases and at J to 6 bases, leaving 8 bases not matched to a gene.

This chain links TRBV20-1 with TRBJ2-5; maybe TRBD2 (5 bases). This CDR3 is 14 amino acids long. Per the germline V gene, CDR1 is DFQATT and CDR2 is SNEGSKA (reference sequence). V lost 2 bases, J lost 3 bases, and 13 bases lay in between. The chain's CDR3 is CSARFKAVKETQYF. CDR3 DNA sequence: TGCAGTGCTAGATTTAAAGCGGTGAAAGAGACCCAGTACTTC.

The chain combines TRBV13 with TRBJ2-7; the match to TRBD1 covers 9 bases. With 10 bases clipped from V and 2 bases from J, the junction kept 12 bases outside the gene matches. The CDR3 is 15 residues long. Germline lookup yields CDR1 PRHDT and CDR2 FYEKMQ (reference sequence). For the CDR3, the DNA is TGTGCCACAAAAAGGACAGGGGCCCGGGCCTACGAGCAGTACTTC. Protein product: CATKRTGARAYEQYF.

This clonotype was recorded at least ten times. J is TRBJ1-6 and V is TRBV3-1, with 8 bases identical to TRBD1. The CDR3 totals 14 residues. Germline values: CDR1 LGHDT, CDR2 YNNKEL (reference sequence). V lost 1 base to trimming and J lost 9 bases; unmatched junction nucleotides: 2. The CDR3 is CASSQGQGTSPLHF. CDR3 in DNA: TGTGCCAGCAGCCAAGGACAGGGGACTTCACCCCTCCACTTT.

This CDR3 is CASSSFTGTDYGYTF. The CDR3 DNA sequence: TGTGCCAGTAGTTCTTTCACCGGGACAGACTATGGCTACACCTTC. The rearrangement uses TRBV19 and TRBJ1-2; 7 bases fit TRBD1. There are 15 residues in the CDR3. Germline V lookup: CDR1 LNHDA, CDR2 SQIVND (reference sequence). Germline trimming cut 5 bases from V and 3 bases from J; bases unmatched to any gene: 9. Looking up the rest from reference TRBV19 and TRBJ1-2 gives the full variable domain: DGGITQSPKYLFRKEGQNVTLSCEQNLNHDAMYWYRQDPGQGLRLIYYSQIVNDFQKGDIAEGYSVSREKKESFPLTVTSAQKNPTAFYLCASSSFTGTDYGYTFGSGTRLTVV.

The chain combines TRBV7-8 with TRBJ2-7; D might be TRBD1 or TRBD2, each matching 5 bases. Trimming stripped 5 bases from V and 3 bases from J, with 17 bases between. Per germline, CDR1 SGHVS and CDR2 FQNEAQ. The CDR3 spans 15 residues. DNA of the CDR3: TGTGCCAGCAGCCGCAGGCAGGGTGGACTCTACGAGCAGTACTTC. Protein product: CASSRRQGGLYEQYF.

This clonotype occurred many times. This chain links TRBV20-1 with TRBJ2-1; 8 positions agree with TRBD1. Unmatched junction bases numbered 11, after V lost 4 bases and J lost 3 bases. Germline CDR1 is DFQATT and CDR2 is SNEGSKA (reference sequence). The CDR3 extends over 16 amino acids. The CDR3 region has the DNA TGCAGTGCTACGACTTGGACAGGGAGCATCTACAATGAGCAGTTCTTC. Translated, it gives CSATTWTGSIYNEQFF.

This clonotype was counted many times. This chain uses TRBV25-1 with TRBJ2-5, with D perhaps given as TRBD1 or TRBD2 (5 bases each). V gave up 7 bases and J gave up 5 bases, with 17 bases separating them. This CDR3 has 14 residues. Germline V gives CDR1 MGHDK, CDR2 SYGVNS. CDR3 sequence reads: CASTYTGGQETQYF. CDR3 DNA sequence: TGTGCCAGCACGTACACTGGGGGTCAGGAGACCCAGTACTTC. The full variable domain, completed using reference TRBV25-1 and TRBJ2-5, is EADIYQTPRYLVIGTGKKITLECSQTMGHDKMYWYQQDPGMELHLIHYSYGVNSTEKGDLSSESTVSRIRTEHFPLTLESARPSHTSQYLCASTYTGGQETQYFGPGTRLLVL.

The chain is built from TRBV18 and TRBJ2-7; 8 nucleotides match TRBD1. This CDR3 is built from 14 residues. From germline, CDR1 is KGHSH and CDR2 LQKENI. J lost 5 bases, V lost 3 bases, and 6 bases had no gene match. The CDR3 region is CASSPGTGGHEQYF. As DNA, the CDR3 is TGTGCCAGCTCACCTGGGACAGGAGGTCACGAGCAGTACTTC.

The table lists this clonotype with a few counts. This rearrangement joins TRBV11-3 to TRBJ2-1; 8 nucleotides match TRBD2. This CDR3 comprises 14 residues. Germline CDR1 reads SGHNT; CDR2 reads YENEEA. The junction had 12 bases not matched to a gene; V was cut back by 5 bases and J by 12 bases. CDR3 coding DNA: TGTGCCAGCAGCACCGGGACGGGAGGGCTTATGCAGTTCTTC. Protein product: CASSTGTGGLMQFF.

The J gene is TRBJ2-2, the V gene TRBV4-1, with 12 bases aligning to TRBD2. J lost 6 bases, V lost 1 base, and 9 bases had no gene match. The V gene's germline CDR1 is MGHRA and CDR2 YSYEKL. The CDR3 runs 18 residues. The CDR3 DNA reads TGCGCCAGCAGCCAAGTTCTAGCGGGAGGGCCTCGACCCGGGGAGCTGTTTTTT. Amino acids: CASSQVLAGGPRPGELFF.

This clonotype appeared many times. This chain joins TRBV7-3 and TRBJ2-2; D remains unclear. Germline V gives CDR1 SGHTA, CDR2 FQGTGA. V was cut by 2 bases and J by 2 bases, with 6 bases left in between. The CDR3 sequence is 14 residues long. The CDR3 DNA is TGTGCCAGCAGCTTACACCTCAACACCGGGGAGCTGTTTTTT. Protein sequence: CASSLHLNTGELFF.

This clonotype has ten or more counts. The V call is TRBV3-1, the J call TRBJ1-3, with D hard to call. The germline V gene encodes CDR1 LGHDT and CDR2 YNNKEL (reference sequence). CDR3 length: 13 residues. Deletions cut 4 bases from V and 8 bases from J, with 12 bases between. CDR3 loop: CASSPADQYTIYF. The CDR3 region has the DNA TGTGCCAGCAGCCCCGCTGATCAGTACACCATATATTTT. Looking up the rest from reference TRBV3-1 and TRBJ1-3 gives the full variable domain: DTAVSQTPKYLVTQMGNDKSIKCEQNLGHDTMYWYKQDSKKFLKIMFSYNNKELIINETVPNRFSPKSPDKAHLNLHINSLELGDSAVYFCASSPADQYTIYFGEGSWLTVV.

This clonotype was seen many times. The rearrangement links TRBV12-3 or TRBV12-4 to TRBJ2-7; perhaps TRBD1 as D (5 bases). Trimming pared 6 bases from V and 4 bases from J, leaving 10 bases between. The CDR3 has 12 amino acids. The CDR3 region is CASSYRQYEQYF. Written as DNA, the CDR3 is TGTGCCAGCAGCTATAGACAGTACGAGCAGTACTTC.

This clonotype was detected ten times or more. This sequence joins TRBV2 and TRBJ1-2; possible D gene TRBD1, 5 bases. Per the germline V gene, CDR1 is SNHLY and CDR2 is FYNNEI. V gave up 1 base and J gave up 4 bases, with 13 bases separating them. The CDR3 is made up of 15 amino acids. The CDR3 sequence is CASSEVGQGIYGYTF. CDR3 coding DNA: TGTGCCAGCAGTGAAGTGGGGCAGGGCATCTATGGCTACACCTTC.

This chain joins TRBV9 and TRBJ2-1; 10 bases match TRBD2. Trimming removed 0 bases from V and 12 bases from J; junction bases left unmatched: 12. This CDR3 region has 16 residues. Germline V lookup: CDR1 SGDLS, CDR2 YYNGEE. This CDR3 is CASSVARASGSSGQFF. The CDR3 region has the DNA TGTGCCAGCAGCGTAGCTCGGGCTAGCGGGAGCAGCGGGCAGTTCTTC. Based on the CDR3 plus reference TRBV9 and TRBJ2-1, the full variable domain is DSGVTQTPKHLITATGQRVTLRCSPRSGDLSVYWYQQSLDQGLQFLIQYYNGEERAKGNILERFSAQQFPDLHSELNLSSLELGDSALYFCASSVARASGSSGQFFGPGTRLTVL.

The CDR3 coding sequence is TGTGCCAGCAGCCAACATTACCGGACCCAAAAACTGTTTTTT. Translation gives CASSQHYRTQKLFF. The chain carries TRBV7-2 and TRBJ1-4; no clear D gene. This CDR3 comprises 14 residues. Trimming stripped 5 bases from V and 9 bases from J, with 16 bases between. Germline assignment: CDR1 SGHTA and CDR2 FQGNSA.

In its sample, this clonotype was seen a few times. This chain uses TRBV25-1 with TRBJ1-2, with D unresolved. The CDR3 length is 13 residues. CDR1 is MGHDK, CDR2 SYGVNS, per germline. Trimming removed 2 bases at V and 7 bases at J, with 11 bases between. The CDR3: CASSEEWGGGYTF. The CDR3 DNA reads TGTGCCAGCAGTGAAGAATGGGGAGGTGGCTACACCTTC.

This clonotype was seen many times. V usage is TRBV12-3 or TRBV12-4 and J usage is TRBJ1-6; tentatively, D is TRBD1 (5 bases). The CDR3 is 14 residues long. Trimming stripped 6 bases from V and 9 bases from J, with 15 bases between. The DNA for the CDR3 is TGTGCCAGCAGCGCTCCGGGTGGGGGTTCACCCCTCCACTTT. Translated, it gives CASSAPGGGSPLHF.

This clonotype was counted many times. The chain employs TRBV11-2 and TRBJ2-5; D uncertain. V gave up 10 bases and J gave up 0 bases, with 15 bases separating them. CDR1 and CDR2 (germline): SGHAT, FQNNGV. The CDR3 consists of 14 residues. CDR3 protein: CATSRSSYQETQYF. DNA for the CDR3: TGTGCCACCTCAAGGTCCTCGTACCAAGAGACCCAGTACTTC. The complete variable domain, with remaining parts taken from reference TRBV11-2 and TRBJ2-5, reads EAGVAQSPRYKIIEKRQSVAFWCNPISGHATLYWYQQILGQGPKLLIQFQNNGVVDDSQLPKDRFSAERLKGVDSTLKIQPAKLEDSAVYLCATSRSSYQETQYFGPGTRLLVL.

The chain recombines TRBV7-2 with TRBJ2-1; possibly TRBD1 for D (6 bases). CDR1 SGHTA and CDR2 FQGNSA come from the germline V gene. The CDR3 runs 13 residues. Trimming cost V 4 bases and J 10 bases, with 14 bases left between them. The CDR3 sequence is CASSYRDGWEQFF. The CDR3, as DNA: TGTGCCAGCAGCTACAGGGACGGTTGGGAGCAGTTCTTC. The whole variable domain, remainder taken from reference TRBV7-2 and TRBJ2-1, is GAGVSQSPSNKVTEKGKDVELRCDPISGHTALYWYRQSLGQGLEFLIYFQGNSAPDKSGLPSDRFSAERTGGSVSTLTIQRTQQEDSAVYLCASSYRDGWEQFFGPGTRLTVL.

To note about this clonotype: A much larger clonotype is one base distant, so this may be a read error. This likely comes from a read error, as the CDR3 has no conserved phenylalanine or tryptophan at its end. The chain carries TRBV7-2 and TRBJ2-7; the D is unclear. V was clipped by 5 bases and J by 1 base, with 3 bases between them. CDR3 length: 11 residues. CDR1 and CDR2 (germline): SGHTA, FQGNSA. The CDR3: CASSRSYEQYL. The CDR3 DNA sequence: TGTGCCAGCAGCCGTTCCTACGAGCAGTACCTC.

This rearrangement joins TRBV3-1 to TRBJ2-1; possible D gene TRBD1, 6 bases. This CDR3 has 16 residues. Trimming shortened V by 4 bases and J by 0 bases, and 13 bases separated the two germline ends. CDR1 is LGHDT, CDR2 YNNKEL, per germline (reference sequence). CDR3 coding DNA: TGTGCCAGCAGCCCTCGGACAGTCCTCTCCTACAATGAGCAGTTCTTC. Its protein product is CASSPRTVLSYNEQFF.

The rearrangement joins TRBV29-1 to TRBJ2-7, with a weak D call TRBD1 (6 bases). The CDR3 loop spans 13 amino acids. CDR1 is SQVTM and CDR2 is ANQGSEA in the germline V gene. Trimming took off 2 bases at V and 3 bases at J, with 11 bases between the two ends. Here the CDR3 reads CSVEQGRNYEQYF. CDR3 coding DNA: TGCAGCGTTGAACAGGGGCGAAACTACGAGCAGTACTTC.

A note on this clonotype: This may be a read error: a much more frequent sequence differs by one nucleotide. The V gene is TRBV2, the J gene TRBJ2-1; a possible D gene is TRBD2 (6 bases). The V gene's germline CDR1 is SNHLY and CDR2 FYNNEI. Between the trimmed V and J ends, which lost 4 bases and 8 bases, there was a span of 18 bases. The CDR3 covers 15 residues. The CDR3 coding sequence is TGTGCCAGCAGTGGGCGGGACCCCGGCCTGGATGAGCAGTTCTTC. Its protein is CASSGRDPGLDEQFF.